The source of this T cell receptor beta chain is a study of OX40 agonist ivuxolimab in advanced cancers. About this clone: Its antigen is undetermined.

Notes on the study in general: Certain nonresponding patients likewise had low normalized T-cell clonal expansion.

Per the germline V gene, CDR1 is SGHTA and CDR2 is FQGNSA. V gave up 0 bases and J gave up 13 bases, with 7 bases separating them. This CDR3 contains 11 residues. The data were produced by immunoSEQ multiplex PCR, yet TCRdb's version contains in-frame clones alone and is incomplete. The sample has around 72,000 clones, approximately 78% seen once. This chain joins TRBV7-2 and TRBJ2-1; D may be TRBD2 (6 bases). The material was CD4+ or CD8+ T cells sorted from blood, obtained in a trial of the OX40 agonist ivuxolimab. The receptor was derived from an adult with an advanced solid tumor such as melanoma, head and neck, liver or kidney cancer. Written as DNA, the CDR3 is TGTGCCAGCAGCTTAGCGCGGGACCAGTTCTTC. Translation gives CASSLARDQFF.